A single sample gave rise to the 3 T cell receptor beta chains below, sequenced in a study of blood T cell repertoires in COVID-19. Some clones are missing from TCRdb's copy, which holds only in-frame ones; the method was immunoSEQ multiplex PCR. The sample has 45,000 to 60,000 clones, roughly 90% seen once. The sequencing sample was made of peripheral blood. The receptors were sampled from a man between 45 and 60 years old with acute or convalescent COVID-19.

The chain joins TRBV7-9 to TRBJ2-3; D is ambiguous. V lost 5 bases to trimming and J lost 4 bases, with 19 bases between them. The length of the CDR3 is 16 residues. CDR1 is SEHNR, CDR2 FQNEAQ, per germline (reference sequence). CDR3 region: CASSPLRLGYSDTQYF. The CDR3 DNA is TGTGCCAGCAGCCCCCTGCGGCTTGGTTATTCAGATACGCAGTATTTT. Full variable domain (rest looked up from reference TRBV7-9 and TRBJ2-3): DTGVSQNPRHKITKRGQNVTFRCDPISEHNRLYWYRQTLGQGPEFLTYFQNEAQLEKSRLLSDRFSAERPKGSFSTLEIQRTEQGDSAMYLCASSPLRLGYSDTQYFGPGTRLTVL.

The rearrangement links TRBV11-3 to TRBJ2-5, with a tentative D call TRBD2 (7 bases). The germline gives CDR1 SGHNT, CDR2 YENEEA. This CDR3 has 16 residues. V was cut by 2 bases and J by 4 bases, with 17 bases left in between. The CDR3 nucleotides read TGTGCCAGCAGCTTACTCTTACGGGGGGCTTCAGAGACCCAGTACTTC. It is translated as CASSLLLRGASETQYF.

The chain uses TRBV5-1 and TRBJ2-3; TRBD1 agrees at 7 bases. The CDR3 is 14 residues long. CDR1 SGHRS and CDR2 YFSETQ come from the germline V gene. With V trimmed by 4 bases and J by 10 bases, 12 bases remained unmatched. In DNA, the CDR3 is TGCGCCAGCAGCGCCTACTCGACAGGGAGCTCGCAGTATTTT. Translating it yields CASSAYSTGSSQYF.